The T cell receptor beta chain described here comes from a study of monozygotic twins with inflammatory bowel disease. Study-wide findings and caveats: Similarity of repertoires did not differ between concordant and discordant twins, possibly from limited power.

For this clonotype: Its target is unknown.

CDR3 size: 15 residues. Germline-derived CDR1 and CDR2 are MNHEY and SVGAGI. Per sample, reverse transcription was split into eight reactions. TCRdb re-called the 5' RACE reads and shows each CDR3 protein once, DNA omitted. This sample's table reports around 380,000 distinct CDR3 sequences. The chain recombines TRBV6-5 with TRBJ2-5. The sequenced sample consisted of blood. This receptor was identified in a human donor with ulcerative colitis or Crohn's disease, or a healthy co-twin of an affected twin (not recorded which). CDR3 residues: CASSYDGRHQETQYF.